This T cell receptor beta chain came from a study of blood T cells in healthy people across ages. Donors ranged from about 6 to 95 years old and were healthy Caucasians in Russia. This clonotype occurred a few times. A J-beta primer mix and a sample-barcoded 5' primer were used in a second PCR of about 6 to 12 cycles. TCRdb re-called the 5' RACE reads with MiXCR, one entry per CDR3 protein. The sample carries around 1,000,000 distinct CDR3 sequences, 20% to 25% recorded once. Separately, the same data were catalogued under a study of T cells of mothers and their children. That work states: Once extracted, all RNA went into cDNA synthesis at around 1.6 ug per 15 ul. It was observed that no persistent microchimeric T cell clones could be detected.

The receptor comes from a girl under 10 years old in good health. The specimen sequenced was blood.

The DNA of the CDR3 is TGTGCCATCAGTGACTCTGGACAGGGGTTGGGGCAGTTCTTC. This codes for CAISDSGQGLGQFF. The V and J genes are TRBV10-3 and TRBJ2-1; 9 bases agree with TRBD1. V dropped 3 bases and J dropped 12; count of bases not matched to a gene: 9. This CDR3 comprises 14 residues. Germline loops: CDR1 ENHRY, CDR2 SYGVKD.